Each of the 29 T cell receptor beta chains below was sequenced from the same sample in a study of shared clonotypes between healthy human individuals. Naivety among CD8 cells was defined by CD45RO negativity and positive CCR7 selection, thereby excluding terminally differentiated effector memory CD45RA+ cells. The data were produced by immunoSEQ multiplex PCR, yet TCRdb's version contains in-frame clones alone and is incomplete. The sample includes a few million clones, 93% of them seen just once. Input material: naive CD8+ T cells from PBMCs. The receptors derive from a man aged 18-30 years in good health. Some clones in this sample may be carry-over from other donors' samples.

The rearrangement joins TRBV30 to TRBJ2-1; D is possibly TRBD2 (5 bases). The CDR3 has 14 amino acids. Germline values: CDR1 GTSNPN, CDR2 SVGIG (reference sequence). The V gene lost 0 bases and the J gene lost 7 bases, with 13 bases spanning the gap. The CDR3 loop reads CAWSVTNSGNEQFF. Written as DNA, the CDR3 is TGTGCCTGGAGTGTAACGAACTCGGGAAATGAGCAGTTCTTC.

The chain carries TRBV10-2 and TRBJ2-2, with D unresolved. In germline, CDR1 is WSHSY, CDR2 SAAADI. The CDR3 covers 14 residues. V was cut by 5 bases and J by 0 bases, with 7 bases left in between. The DNA of the CDR3 is TGCGCCAGCAGTTCGATAGCGAACACCGGGGAGCTGTTTTTT. Translating gives CASSSIANTGELFF.

This chain links TRBV27 with TRBJ1-1, with 9 bases aligning to TRBD1. The germline V gene has CDR1 MNHEY and CDR2 SMNVEV (reference sequence). This CDR3 comprises 17 residues. Germline trimming cut 5 bases from V and 3 bases from J; bases unmatched to any gene: 13. CDR3 nucleotide sequence: TGTGCCAGCAGTCCCTCCGGGACAGGGCTCGTAGACACTGAAGCTTTCTTT. Translated, it gives CASSPSGTGLVDTEAFF.

Only one count was recorded for this clone. The same CDR3 can be traced to other DNA sequences in this sample. The CDR3 reads CASSYGRGYEQYF. The DNA for the CDR3 is TGTGCCAGCAGTTACGGGCGGGGCTACGAGCAGTACTTC. The gene calls are TRBV6-6 and TRBJ2-7, with a possible D match to TRBD2 (6 bases). The CDR3 extends over 13 amino acids. CDR1 and CDR2 from the germline V gene are MNHNY and SVGAGI (reference sequence). Trimming pared 2 bases from V and 3 bases from J, leaving 8 bases between.

The rearrangement uses TRBV28 and TRBJ2-7; 12 bases agree with TRBD2. The V gene's germline CDR1 is MDHEN and CDR2 SYDVKM. Trimming took 5 bases from V and 0 from J; bases not matched to a gene: 8. The CDR3 sequence is 17 residues long. The CDR3 protein is CASSPGTSGSSSYEQYF. CDR3 nucleotide sequence: TGTGCCAGCAGTCCCGGGACTAGCGGGTCGAGCTCCTACGAGCAGTACTTC.

The chain employs TRBV5-1 and TRBJ2-1; D possibly corresponds to TRBD2 (6 bases). The CDR3 covers 14 residues. Germline V lookup: CDR1 SGHRS, CDR2 YFSETQ. V was shortened by 6 bases and J by 3 bases, with 13 bases between the two germline ends. CDR3 bases: TGCGCCAGCAAGACTAGTCTAAGCTACAATGAGCAGTTCTTC. The encoded protein is CASKTSLSYNEQFF. Combining the CDR3 with reference TRBV5-1 and TRBJ2-1 gives the whole variable domain KAGVTQTPRYLIKTRGQQVTLSCSPISGHRSVSWYQQTPGQGLQFLFEYFSETQRNKGNFPGRFSGRQFSNSRSEMNVSTLELGDSALYLCASKTSLSYNEQFFGPGTRLTVL.

The chain carries TRBV11-2 and TRBJ2-7, with 8 nucleotides matching TRBD1. CDR3 length equals 14 residues. From germline, CDR1 is SGHAT and CDR2 FQNNGV. The V gene end was trimmed by 6 bases and the J gene end by 4 bases; junction bases not matched to a gene: 8. CDR3 nucleotides: TGTGCCAGCAGTTTCGCGACAGGGGAGTACGAGCAGTACTTC. This translates into CASSFATGEYEQYF.

This clone has just one count. The chain employs TRBV6-5 and TRBJ1-5, with a tentative D call TRBD1 (5 bases). This CDR3 is 14 amino acids long. Trimming removed 5 bases at V and 3 bases at J, with 11 bases between. Germline lookup yields CDR1 MNHEY and CDR2 SVGAGI. The CDR3 DNA sequence: TGTGCCAGCAGTCCAGGGTCTCCCAATCAGCCCCAGCATTTT. Its protein is CASSPGSPNQPQHF.

The CDR3 spells CASSWAGVSGNTIYF. In nucleotides, the CDR3 is TGTGCCAGCAGCTGGGCGGGGGTCTCTGGAAACACCATATATTTT. The chain links TRBV9 to TRBJ1-3; TRBD1 is a possible D gene (5 bases). The germline V gene has CDR1 SGDLS and CDR2 YYNGEE. The V and J ends lost 4 bases and 0 bases respectively, with 11 bases between them. The CDR3 loop spans 15 amino acids.

The J gene is TRBJ1-2, the V gene TRBV27; possibly TRBD1 for D (5 bases). Per the germline V gene, CDR1 is MNHEY and CDR2 is SMNVEV (reference sequence). Trimming removed 5 bases from V and 7 bases from J, with 14 bases in between. The CDR3 extends over 13 amino acids. CDR3 DNA: TGTGCCAGCAGTCCTCTTGGGGCAGTTGGCTACACCTTC. Translating it yields CASSPLGAVGYTF.

The J gene is TRBJ2-1, the V gene TRBV7-9; TRBD2 agrees at 11 bases. The germline V gene has CDR1 SEHNR and CDR2 FQNEAQ (reference sequence). After removal of 1 base from V and 5 bases from J, the junction contained 4 bases not matched to a gene. CDR3 length: 16 residues. The CDR3 region has the DNA TGTGCCAGCAGCTTAGAAGGGACTAGCGGTCACAATGAGCAGTTCTTC. It yields the protein CASSLEGTSGHNEQFF.

The V gene is TRBV25-1, the J gene TRBJ2-7; D is unresolved. This CDR3 is 16 amino acids long. V lost 3 bases and J 2 bases, leaving 17 bases between the germline ends. Germline V gene lookup returns CDR1 MGHDK and CDR2 SYGVNS. CDR3 sequence reads: CASSDIKGKGAYEQYF. CDR3 coding DNA: TGTGCCAGCAGTGATATCAAGGGAAAGGGCGCCTACGAGCAGTACTTC.

V is TRBV6-1 and J is TRBJ2-3; no reliable D call. Per the germline V gene, CDR1 is MNHNS and CDR2 is SASEGT. The CDR3 extends over 14 amino acids. The V end was cut by 6 bases, the J end by 4 bases, with 14 bases between. The CDR3 nucleotides read TGTGCCAGCAGCGAATGGACGTATCCAGATACGCAGTATTTT. The encoded protein is CASSEWTYPDTQYF.

The chain combines TRBV6-1 with TRBJ2-3; TRBD2 matches at 13 bases. CDR1 and CDR2 from the germline V gene are MNHNS and SASEGT. The CDR3 length is 18 residues. J was trimmed by 4 bases and V by 4 bases; bases with no gene match: 11. Here the CDR3 DNA reads TGTGCCAGCAGTGGTACCTGGGGACTAGCGGGAAAAGCAGATACGCAGTATTTT. It codes for CASSGTWGLAGKADTQYF.

A remark on this clone: Other nucleotide sequences from this sample produce the same CDR3. The chain is built from TRBV19 and TRBJ2-7, with 10 positions matching TRBD1. The CDR3 loop spans 15 amino acids. CDR1 and CDR2 (germline): LNHDA, SQIVND (reference sequence). V lost 4 bases and J lost 1; bases outside the gene matches: 4. CDR3 sequence: CASSTRDRGSYEQYF. The CDR3 DNA reads TGTGCCAGTAGTACCAGGGACAGGGGTTCCTACGAGCAGTACTTC.

This rearrangement joins TRBV27 to TRBJ1-1; 8 bases fit TRBD1. CDR1 and CDR2 from the germline V gene are MNHEY and SMNVEV (reference sequence). The CDR3 runs 13 residues. V lost 5 bases to trimming and J lost 5 bases; unmatched junction nucleotides: 4. CDR3 DNA sequence: TGTGCCAGCAGTCCCAGGGGGCTAACTGAAGCTTTCTTT. Protein sequence: CASSPRGLTEAFF.

CDR3 loop: CASSLAGTGSTNEQYF. CDR3 DNA: TGCGCCAGCAGCCTAGCCGGGACAGGGAGTACCAACGAGCAGTACTTC. This chain joins TRBV4-1 and TRBJ2-7; 9 nucleotides match TRBD1. This CDR3 region has 16 residues. The junction had 12 bases not matched to a gene; V was cut back by 4 bases and J by 5 bases. Germline V gene data show CDR1 as MGHRA and CDR2 as YSYEKL.

The chain uses TRBV28 and TRBJ2-1, with 11 bases matching TRBD2. The V gene end was trimmed by 5 bases and the J gene end by 5 bases; junction bases not matched to a gene: 11. The germline V gene encodes CDR1 MDHEN and CDR2 SYDVKM. The CDR3 totals 17 residues. CDR3 in DNA: TGTGCCAGCAGTCCGAGGGGACTAGCGGTCCTAGACAATGAGCAGTTCTTC. Amino acid sequence: CASSPRGLAVLDNEQFF.

V usage is TRBV5-4 and J usage is TRBJ2-7; D remains ambiguous. The CDR3 sequence is 13 residues long. V was cut by 0 bases and J by 3 bases, with 7 bases left in between. The germline V gene has CDR1 SGHNT and CDR2 YYREEE (reference sequence). CDR3 nucleotide sequence: TGTGCCAGCAGCTTGGACCTTCTCTACGAGCAGTACTTC. Encoded protein: CASSLDLLYEQYF.

The rearrangement links TRBV10-3 to TRBJ2-1; D possibly corresponds to TRBD1 (6 bases). CDR3 length equals 13 residues. Germline CDR1 ENHRY, CDR2 SYGVKD. V lost 4 bases, J lost 5 bases, and 9 bases lay in between. The CDR3 protein is CAISAAGDNEQFF. Written as DNA, the CDR3 is TGTGCCATCAGTGCGGCAGGGGACAATGAGCAGTTCTTC.

The gene calls are TRBV5-1 and TRBJ1-2, with D maybe TRBD1 (5 bases). Trimming removed 4 bases from V and 6 bases from J, with 10 bases in between. This CDR3 region has 12 residues. Germline lookup yields CDR1 SGHRS and CDR2 YFSETQ. CDR3 in DNA: TGCGCCAGCAGCCCTCGAGGGGATGGCTACACCTTC. Translating it yields CASSPRGDGYTF.

This clone has just one count. This chain links TRBV5-1 with TRBJ1-2; D not certain. V lost 2 bases and J 0 bases, leaving 11 bases between the germline ends. This CDR3 contains 15 residues. Germline values: CDR1 SGHRS, CDR2 YFSETQ. The CDR3: CASSLSHPANYGYTF. CDR3 sequence (DNA): TGCGCCAGCAGCTTATCACACCCAGCTAACTATGGCTACACCTTC.

This sequence joins TRBV29-1 and TRBJ2-3, with 11 bases fitting TRBD2. The V segment lost 7 bases and the J segment 6 bases; nucleotides outside the gene matches: 6. CDR1 is SQVTM and CDR2 is ANQGSEA in the germline V gene. CDR3 size: 13 residues. CDR3 nucleotide sequence: TGCAGCGCTCTAGCGGGGGGCTTGGATACGCAGTATTTT. This codes for CSALAGGLDTQYF.

The rearrangement joins TRBV4-2 to TRBJ2-2; 7 bases are shared with TRBD2. Germline lookup yields CDR1 LGHNA and CDR2 YNFKEQ. The length of the CDR3 is 15 residues. After removal of 1 base from V and 5 bases from J, the junction contained 4 bases not matched to a gene. The CDR3 DNA sequence: TGTGCCAGCAGCCAAGCAAGGACTAGTACCGGGGAGCTGTTTTTT. Translating gives CASSQARTSTGELFF.

The chain's CDR3 is CASSLSGANPYNEQFF. CDR3 in DNA: TGTGCCAGCAGTTTATCCGGGGCAAACCCCTACAATGAGCAGTTCTTC. The gene calls are TRBV27 and TRBJ2-1, with D perhaps TRBD1 or TRBD2 (5 bases each). The CDR3 has 16 residues. The V end lost 0 bases, the J end lost 2 bases, and 11 bases lay between the germline ends. Germline values: CDR1 MNHEY, CDR2 SMNVEV (reference sequence).

The chain uses TRBV4-2 and TRBJ2-7; 7 positions agree with TRBD1. Losses at the gene ends were 4 bases for V and 5 bases for J; bases not matched to a gene: 11. Germline V gene sequence: CDR1 LGHNA, CDR2 YNFKEQ. The CDR3 is 15 amino acids. The CDR3 loop reads CASSPLGQRVNEQYF. The CDR3 DNA follows: TGTGCCAGCAGCCCCCTGGGACAGAGAGTTAACGAGCAGTACTTC.

The chain is built from TRBV5-4 and TRBJ1-2, with D perhaps TRBD1 (6 bases). The ends were cut back, 4 bases at V and 0 bases at J, with 16 bases in the middle. Looked up from germline, CDR1 is SGHNT and CDR2 is YYREEE (reference sequence). This CDR3 contains 16 residues. Here the CDR3 reads CASSTPEGVPNYGYTF. Written as DNA, the CDR3 is TGTGCCAGCAGCACTCCCGAGGGGGTCCCTAACTATGGCTACACCTTC.

This clone was detected once. The chain links TRBV7-9 to TRBJ2-7, with TRBD2 matching 8 bases. The CDR3 length is 16 residues. The germline V gene encodes CDR1 SEHNR and CDR2 FQNEAQ (reference sequence). Losses at the gene ends were 0 bases for V and 2 bases for J; bases not matched to a gene: 6. The CDR3 sequence: CASSLALGLVPYEQYF. The CDR3 nucleotides read TGTGCCAGCAGCTTAGCGCTGGGACTAGTTCCCTACGAGCAGTACTTC.

The V call is TRBV30, the J call TRBJ1-4; weak D call: TRBD1 (5 bases). The V gene's germline CDR1 is GTSNPN and CDR2 SVGIG (reference sequence). This CDR3 comprises 14 residues. V was pared by 4 bases and J by 1 base, with 10 bases between. The CDR3 reads CAWTRGITNEKLFF. For the CDR3, the DNA is TGTGCCTGGACACGGGGGATAACTAATGAAAAACTGTTTTTT.